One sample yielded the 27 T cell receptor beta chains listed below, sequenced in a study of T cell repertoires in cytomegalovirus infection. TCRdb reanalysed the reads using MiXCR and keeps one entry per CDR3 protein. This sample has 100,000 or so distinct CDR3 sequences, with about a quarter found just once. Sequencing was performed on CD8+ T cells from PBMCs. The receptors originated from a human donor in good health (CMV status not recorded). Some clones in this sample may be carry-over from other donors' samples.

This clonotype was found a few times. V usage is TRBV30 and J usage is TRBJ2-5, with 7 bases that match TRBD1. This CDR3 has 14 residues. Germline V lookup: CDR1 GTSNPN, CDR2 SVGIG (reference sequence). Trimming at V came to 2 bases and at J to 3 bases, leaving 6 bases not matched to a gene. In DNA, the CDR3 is TGTGCCTGGAGTTCGCGACAGGGAAAAGAGACCCAGTACTTC. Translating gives CAWSSRQGKETQYF.

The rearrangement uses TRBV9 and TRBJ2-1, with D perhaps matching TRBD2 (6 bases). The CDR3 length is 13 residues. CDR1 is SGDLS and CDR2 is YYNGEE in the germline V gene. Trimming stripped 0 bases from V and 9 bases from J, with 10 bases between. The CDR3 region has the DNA TGTGCCAGCAGCGTAGGGTTGCGGGGTGAGCAGTTCTTC. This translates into CASSVGLRGEQFF.

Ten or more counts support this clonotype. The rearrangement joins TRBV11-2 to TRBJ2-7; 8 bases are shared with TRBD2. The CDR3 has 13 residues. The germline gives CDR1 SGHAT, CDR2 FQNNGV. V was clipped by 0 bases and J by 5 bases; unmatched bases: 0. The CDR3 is CASSLELADEQYF. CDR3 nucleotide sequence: TGTGCCAGCAGCTTAGAACTAGCGGACGAGCAGTACTTC.

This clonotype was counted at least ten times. The CDR3 DNA sequence: TGTGCCAGCAGCTTATTGGGATCTGGAAACACCATATATTTT. It is translated as CASSLLGSGNTIYF. The chain links TRBV7-2 to TRBJ1-3; no reliable D call. Germline CDR1 reads SGHTA; CDR2 reads FQGNSA. V lost 2 bases and J lost 1, with 6 bases in between. This CDR3 spans 14 amino acids.

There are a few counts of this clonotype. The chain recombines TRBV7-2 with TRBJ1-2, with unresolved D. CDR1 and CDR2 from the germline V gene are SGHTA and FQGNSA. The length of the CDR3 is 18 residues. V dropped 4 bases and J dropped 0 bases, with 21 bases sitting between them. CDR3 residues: CASSYEPKGPRSNYGYTF. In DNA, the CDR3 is TGTGCCAGCAGCTACGAACCAAAGGGCCCGCGGTCTAACTATGGCTACACCTTC.

CDR3 region: CASSLGTGTSNQPQHF. Written as DNA, the CDR3 is TGTGCCAGCAGCTTAGGGACAGGGACGAGCAATCAGCCCCAGCATTTT. The chain employs TRBV7-2 and TRBJ1-5; TRBD1 aligns across 8 bases. This CDR3 has 16 amino acids. CDR1 and CDR2 from the germline V gene are SGHTA and FQGNSA. V lost 1 base, J lost 1 base, and 3 bases stayed unmatched.

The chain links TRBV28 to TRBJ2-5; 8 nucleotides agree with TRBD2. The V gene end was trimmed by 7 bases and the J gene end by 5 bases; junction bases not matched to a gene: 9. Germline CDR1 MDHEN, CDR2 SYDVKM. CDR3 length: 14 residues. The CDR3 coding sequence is TGTGCCAGCACCGGGGCGGGGGGCTCGGAGACCCAGTACTTC. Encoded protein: CASTGAGGSETQYF.

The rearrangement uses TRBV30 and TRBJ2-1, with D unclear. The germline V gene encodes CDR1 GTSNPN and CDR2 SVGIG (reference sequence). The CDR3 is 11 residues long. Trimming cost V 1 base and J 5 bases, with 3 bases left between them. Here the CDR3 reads CAWSGDNEQFF. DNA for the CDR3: TGTGCCTGGAGTGGAGACAATGAGCAGTTCTTC.

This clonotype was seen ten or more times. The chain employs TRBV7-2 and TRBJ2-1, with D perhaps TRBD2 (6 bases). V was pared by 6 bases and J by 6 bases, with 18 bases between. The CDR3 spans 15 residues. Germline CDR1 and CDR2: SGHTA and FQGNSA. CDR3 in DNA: TGTGCCAGCAGTCCTCTGAACATGGGGGGCAATGAGCAGTTCTTC. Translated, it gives CASSPLNMGGNEQFF.

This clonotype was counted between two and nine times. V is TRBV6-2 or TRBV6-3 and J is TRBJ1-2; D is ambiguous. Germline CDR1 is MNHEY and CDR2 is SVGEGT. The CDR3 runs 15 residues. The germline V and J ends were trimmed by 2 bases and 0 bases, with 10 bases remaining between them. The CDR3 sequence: CASSYRTESNYGYTF. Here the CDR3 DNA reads TGTGCCAGCAGTTACCGGACGGAGTCTAACTATGGCTACACCTTC.

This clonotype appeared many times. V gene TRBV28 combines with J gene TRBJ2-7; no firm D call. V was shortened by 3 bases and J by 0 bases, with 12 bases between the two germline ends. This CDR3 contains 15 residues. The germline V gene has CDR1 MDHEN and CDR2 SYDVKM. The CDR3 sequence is CASSLPERSSYEQYF. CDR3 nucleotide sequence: TGTGCCAGCAGTTTGCCAGAGAGGAGCTCCTACGAGCAGTACTTC. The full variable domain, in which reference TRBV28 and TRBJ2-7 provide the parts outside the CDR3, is DVKVTQSSRYLVKRTGEKVFLECVQDMDHENMFWYRQDPGLGLRLIYFSYDVKMKEKGDIPEGYSVSREKKERFSLILESASTNQTSMYLCASSLPERSSYEQYFGPGTRLTVT.

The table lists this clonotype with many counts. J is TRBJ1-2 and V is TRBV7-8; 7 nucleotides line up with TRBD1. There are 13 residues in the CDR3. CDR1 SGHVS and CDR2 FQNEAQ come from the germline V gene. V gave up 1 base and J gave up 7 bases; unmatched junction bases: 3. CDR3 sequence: CASSLGQGSGYTF. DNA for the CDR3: TGTGCCAGCAGCTTAGGACAGGGCTCTGGCTACACCTTC.

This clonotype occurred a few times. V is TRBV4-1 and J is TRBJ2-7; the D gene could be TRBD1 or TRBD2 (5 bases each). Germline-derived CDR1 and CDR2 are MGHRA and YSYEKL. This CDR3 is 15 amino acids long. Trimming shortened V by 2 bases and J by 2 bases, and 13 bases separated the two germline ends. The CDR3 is CASSQNEGRPYEQYF. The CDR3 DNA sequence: TGCGCCAGCAGCCAAAATGAGGGACGACCCTACGAGCAGTACTTC.

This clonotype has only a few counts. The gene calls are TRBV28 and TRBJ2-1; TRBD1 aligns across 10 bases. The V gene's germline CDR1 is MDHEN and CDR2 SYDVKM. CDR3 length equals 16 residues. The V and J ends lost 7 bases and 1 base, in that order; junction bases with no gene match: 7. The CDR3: CASTRDRGFSYNEQFF. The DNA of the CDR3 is TGTGCCAGCACTCGGGACAGGGGTTTTTCCTACAATGAGCAGTTCTTC.

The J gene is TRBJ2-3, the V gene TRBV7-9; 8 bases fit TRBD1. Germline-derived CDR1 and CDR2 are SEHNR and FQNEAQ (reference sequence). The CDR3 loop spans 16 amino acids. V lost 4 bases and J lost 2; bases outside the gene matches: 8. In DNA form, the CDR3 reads TGTGCCAGCAGCTACGGACAGGGTAGATACACAGATACGCAGTATTTT. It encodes CASSYGQGRYTDTQYF.

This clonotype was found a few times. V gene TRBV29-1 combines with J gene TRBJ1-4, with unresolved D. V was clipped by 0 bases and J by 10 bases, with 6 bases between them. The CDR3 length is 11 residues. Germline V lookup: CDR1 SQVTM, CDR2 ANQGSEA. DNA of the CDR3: TGCAGCGTTGAAGAGGTCGGAAAACTGTTTTTT. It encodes CSVEEVGKLFF.

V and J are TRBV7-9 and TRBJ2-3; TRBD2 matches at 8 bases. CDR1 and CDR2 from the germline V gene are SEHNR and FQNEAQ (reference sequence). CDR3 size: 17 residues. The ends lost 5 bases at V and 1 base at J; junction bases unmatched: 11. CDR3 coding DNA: TGTGCCAGCAGCGGGTGGGAAGAAGCGGGGGGCACAGATACGCAGTATTTT. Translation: CASSGWEEAGGTDTQYF.

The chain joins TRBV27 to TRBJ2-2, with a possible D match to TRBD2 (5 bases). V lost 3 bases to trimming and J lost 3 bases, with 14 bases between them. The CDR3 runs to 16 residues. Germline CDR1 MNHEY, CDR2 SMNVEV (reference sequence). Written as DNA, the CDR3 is TGTGCCAGCAGTTTGGACTCCAAAACGGACACCGGGGAGCTGTTTTTT. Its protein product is CASSLDSKTDTGELFF.

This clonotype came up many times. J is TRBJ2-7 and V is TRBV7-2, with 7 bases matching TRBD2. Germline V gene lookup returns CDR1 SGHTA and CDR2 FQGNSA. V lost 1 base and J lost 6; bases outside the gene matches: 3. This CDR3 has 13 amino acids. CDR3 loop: CASSLVWGGEQYF. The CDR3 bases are TGTGCCAGCAGCTTAGTTTGGGGGGGCGAGCAGTACTTC.

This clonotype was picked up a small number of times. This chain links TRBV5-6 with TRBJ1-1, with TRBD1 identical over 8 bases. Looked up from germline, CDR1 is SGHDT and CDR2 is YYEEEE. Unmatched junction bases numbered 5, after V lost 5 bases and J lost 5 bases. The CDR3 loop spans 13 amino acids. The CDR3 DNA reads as TGTGCCAGCAGTACGGACAGGGAGACTGAAGCTTTCTTT. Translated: CASSTDRETEAFF.

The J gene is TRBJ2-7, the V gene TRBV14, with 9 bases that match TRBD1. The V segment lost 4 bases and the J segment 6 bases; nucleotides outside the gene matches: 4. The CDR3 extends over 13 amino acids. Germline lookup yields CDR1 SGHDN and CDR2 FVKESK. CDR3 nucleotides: TGTGCCAGCAGCCTACAGGGGGCATCCGAGCAGTACTTC. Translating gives CASSLQGASEQYF. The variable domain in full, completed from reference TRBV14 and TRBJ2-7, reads EAGVTQFPSHSVIEKGQTVTLRCDPISGHDNLYWYRRVMGKEIKFLLHFVKESKQDESGMPNNRFLAERTGGTYSTLKVQPAELEDSGVYFCASSLQGASEQYFGPGTRLTVT.

CDR3: CASSLGSGPSEQYF. The DNA of the CDR3 is TGTGCCAGCAGCTTAGGGTCGGGGCCCTCCGAGCAGTACTTC. The chain carries TRBV13 and TRBJ2-7; D possibly matches TRBD1 or TRBD2 (5 bases each). The CDR3 is 14 residues long. Germline V lookup: CDR1 PRHDT, CDR2 FYEKMQ (reference sequence). V was pared by 0 bases and J by 6 bases, with 12 bases between. The complete variable domain, with remaining parts taken from reference TRBV13 and TRBJ2-7, reads AAGVIQSPRHLIKEKRETATLKCYPIPRHDTVYWYQQGPGQDPQFLISFYEKMQSDKGSIPDRFSAQQFSDYHSELNMSSLELGDSALYFCASSLGSGPSEQYFGPGTRLTVT.

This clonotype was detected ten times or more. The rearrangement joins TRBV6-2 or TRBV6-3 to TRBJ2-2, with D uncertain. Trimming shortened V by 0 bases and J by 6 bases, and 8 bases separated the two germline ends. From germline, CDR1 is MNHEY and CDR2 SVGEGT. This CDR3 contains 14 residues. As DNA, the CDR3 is TGTGCCAGCAGTTACTCGGGCGTTGCCGGGGAGCTGTTTTTT. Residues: CASSYSGVAGELFF.

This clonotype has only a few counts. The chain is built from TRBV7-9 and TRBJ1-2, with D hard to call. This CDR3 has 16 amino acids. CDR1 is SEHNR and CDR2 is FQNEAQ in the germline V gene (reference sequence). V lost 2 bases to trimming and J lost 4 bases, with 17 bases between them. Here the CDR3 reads CASSLTSAGRIYGYTF. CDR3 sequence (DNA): TGTGCCAGCAGCTTAACTTCGGCAGGACGGATCTATGGCTACACCTTC.

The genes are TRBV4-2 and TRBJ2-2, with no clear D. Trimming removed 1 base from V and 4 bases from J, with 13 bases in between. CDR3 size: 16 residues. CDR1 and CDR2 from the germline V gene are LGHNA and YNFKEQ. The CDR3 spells CASSQGHQVGTGELFF. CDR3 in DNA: TGTGCCAGCAGCCAAGGCCACCAGGTGGGCACCGGGGAGCTGTTTTTT.

CDR3 bases: TGTGCCACCAGTGATCCCGCAGACAGGGGGACCGGGGAGCTGTTTTTT. Its protein product is CATSDPADRGTGELFF. V is TRBV24-1 and J is TRBJ2-2; the match to TRBD1 covers 9 bases. V shed 3 bases and J 5 bases; nucleotides not matched to a gene: 6. The CDR3 consists of 16 residues. Germline assignment: CDR1 KGHDR and CDR2 SFDVKD.

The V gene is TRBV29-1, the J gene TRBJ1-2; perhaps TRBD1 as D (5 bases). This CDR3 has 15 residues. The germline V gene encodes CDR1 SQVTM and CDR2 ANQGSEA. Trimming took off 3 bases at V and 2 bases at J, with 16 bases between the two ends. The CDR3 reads CSVDGREGPNYGYTF. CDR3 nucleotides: TGCAGCGTTGATGGCAGGGAGGGCCCAAACTATGGCTACACCTTC.